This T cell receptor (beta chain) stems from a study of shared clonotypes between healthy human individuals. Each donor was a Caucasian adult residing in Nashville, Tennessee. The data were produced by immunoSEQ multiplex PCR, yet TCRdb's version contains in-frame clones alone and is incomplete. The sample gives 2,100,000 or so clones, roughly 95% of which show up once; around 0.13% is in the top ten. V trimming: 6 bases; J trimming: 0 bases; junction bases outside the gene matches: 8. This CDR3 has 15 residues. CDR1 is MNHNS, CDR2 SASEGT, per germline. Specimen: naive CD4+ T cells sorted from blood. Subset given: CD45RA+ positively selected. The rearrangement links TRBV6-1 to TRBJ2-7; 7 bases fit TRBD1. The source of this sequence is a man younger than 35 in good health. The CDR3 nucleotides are TGTGCCAGCAGGAAACAGGGGACGGGCTCCTACGAGCAGTACTTC. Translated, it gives CASRKQGTGSYEQYF.